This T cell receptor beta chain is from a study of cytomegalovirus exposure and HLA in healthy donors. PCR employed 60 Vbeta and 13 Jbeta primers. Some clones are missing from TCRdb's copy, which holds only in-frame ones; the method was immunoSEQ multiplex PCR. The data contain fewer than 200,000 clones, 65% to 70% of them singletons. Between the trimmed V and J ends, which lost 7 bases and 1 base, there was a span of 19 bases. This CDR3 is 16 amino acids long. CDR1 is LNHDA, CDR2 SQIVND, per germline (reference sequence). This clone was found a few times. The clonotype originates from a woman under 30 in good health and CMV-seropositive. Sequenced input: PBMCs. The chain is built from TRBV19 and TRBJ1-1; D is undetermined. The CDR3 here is CASTHLVRGRNTEAFF. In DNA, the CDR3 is TGTGCCAGTACCCATCTAGTCCGAGGGAGGAACACTGAAGCTTTCTTT.